The 31 T cell receptor beta chains given below trace back to one sample, sequenced in a study of T cells after yellow fever vaccination. MiXCR was run by TCRdb on the 5' RACE reads, yielding one entry per CDR3 protein. The table shows 340,000 or so distinct CDR3 sequences, with under 15% occurring only once. This sample comprised CD4+ T cells sorted from PBMCs, obtained 15 days after the yellow fever booster vaccination. The receptors were gathered from a man younger than 30 who received the YFV17D yellow fever vaccine.

The chain links TRBV5-1 to TRBJ1-6; D is uncertain. Germline V gives CDR1 SGHRS, CDR2 YFSETQ. The CDR3 extends over 14 amino acids. The germline V and J ends were trimmed by 4 bases and 6 bases, with 11 bases remaining between them. CDR3 protein: CASSPEQRNSPLHF. Written as DNA, the CDR3 is TGCGCCAGCAGCCCTGAACAGCGTAATTCACCCCTCCACTTT.

The chain recombines TRBV5-6 with TRBJ1-1; D is undetermined. V was clipped by 0 bases and J by 11 bases, with 14 bases between them. This CDR3 has 13 amino acids. The germline V gene encodes CDR1 SGHDT and CDR2 YYEEEE. CDR3 DNA sequence: TGTGCCAGCAGCTTGGGGCCAGTTCGGAATGCTTTCTTT. It yields the protein CASSLGPVRNAFF.

The J gene is TRBJ1-6, the V gene TRBV4-3; TRBD1 is a possible D gene (6 bases). This CDR3 spans 11 amino acids. In germline, CDR1 is LGHNA, CDR2 YSLEER. The V and J ends lost 8 bases and 14 bases respectively, with 13 bases between them. CDR3 residues: CASSEGGTLHF. The DNA for the CDR3 is TGCGCCAGCTCAGAAGGGGGGACCCTCCACTTT.

This clonotype turned up a few times. V and J are TRBV5-1 and TRBJ2-1; D is undetermined. Trimming removed 4 bases at V and 6 bases at J, with 11 bases between. Looked up from germline, CDR1 is SGHRS and CDR2 is YFSETQ. This CDR3 spans 13 amino acids. CDR3 amino acids: CASSKGPGNEQFF. The CDR3 bases are TGCGCCAGCAGCAAGGGCCCTGGCAATGAGCAGTTCTTC.

This clonotype showed up just a few times. The chain joins TRBV5-1 to TRBJ2-1, with no clear D. Trimming removed 0 bases from V and 7 bases from J, with 8 bases in between. CDR1 is SGHRS and CDR2 is YFSETQ in the germline V gene. This CDR3 has 13 amino acids. The CDR3 nucleotides read TGCGCCAGCAGCTTGGGGGCTAGGAATGAGCAGTTCTTC. Amino acid sequence: CASSLGARNEQFF.

In regard to this clonotype: The junction departs from the called germline gene at one end, perhaps through a read error. V usage is TRBV4-3 and J usage is TRBJ1-4; TRBD1 is a possible D gene (6 bases). The length of the CDR3 is 14 residues. Germline V gene sequence: CDR1 LGHNA, CDR2 YSLEER. Written as DNA, the CDR3 is TGCGCCATCAGCCAAGGGCAGGGGTTTGAAAATCTGTTTTTT. Residues: CAISQGQGFENLFF.

The J gene is TRBJ2-7, the V gene TRBV9, with D unresolved. The CDR3 contains 14 residues. The V end was cut by 4 bases, the J end by 5 bases, with 16 bases between. Per the germline V gene, CDR1 is SGDLS and CDR2 is YYNGEE. CDR3 coding DNA: TGTGCCAGCAGCTCTCGACCGTCGGCGGACGAGCAGTACTTC. The encoded protein is CASSSRPSADEQYF.

This clonotype appeared many times. V and J are TRBV20-1 and TRBJ2-1, with 10 bases matching TRBD2. V shed 2 bases and J 8 bases; nucleotides not matched to a gene: 6. Germline lookup yields CDR1 DFQATT and CDR2 SNEGSKA (reference sequence). The CDR3 contains 14 residues. The CDR3 reads CSARTSGGADEQFF. The CDR3 nucleotides read TGCAGTGCTAGAACCAGCGGGGGGGCGGATGAGCAGTTCTTC.

The chain joins TRBV27 to TRBJ1-1; a possible D gene is TRBD1 (5 bases). With 5 bases removed from V and 0 bases from J, the gap between germline ends came to 10 bases. In germline, CDR1 is MNHEY, CDR2 SMNVEV (reference sequence). CDR3 length: 14 residues. CDR3 sequence: CASSDSEMNTEAFF. The CDR3 nucleotides read TGTGCCAGCAGTGACAGCGAAATGAACACTGAAGCTTTCTTT.

The V and J genes are TRBV11-2 and TRBJ2-3; TRBD1 or TRBD2 may be the D gene (6 bases each). V was trimmed by 6 bases and J by 8 bases, leaving 24 bases between them. There are 16 residues in the CDR3. Per the germline V gene, CDR1 is SGHAT and CDR2 is FQNNGV. The CDR3 region has the DNA TGTGCCAGCAGAACGTCCGGGGGCCCGCGATTTTTTACGCAGTATTTT. Amino acids: CASRTSGGPRFFTQYF.

The rearrangement uses TRBV5-1 and TRBJ2-7; perhaps TRBD1 as D (6 bases). The V gene lost 3 bases and the J gene lost 5 bases, with 9 bases spanning the gap. The CDR3 sequence is 12 residues long. Germline CDR1 SGHRS, CDR2 YFSETQ. CDR3 sequence: CASSSDSHEQYF. The CDR3 DNA reads TGCGCCAGCAGCTCGGACAGCCACGAGCAGTACTTC.

This clonotype was seen just once. J is TRBJ2-7 and V is TRBV20-1; 9 nucleotides align to TRBD2. Germline CDR1 DFQATT, CDR2 SNEGSKA (reference sequence). Trimming at V came to 2 bases and at J to 4 bases, leaving 6 bases not matched to a gene. There are 14 residues in the CDR3. The CDR3 sequence: CSARRSGGLYEQYF. In nucleotides, the CDR3 is TGCAGTGCTAGAAGGAGCGGGGGGTTATACGAGCAGTACTTC.

This sequence joins TRBV6-2 or TRBV6-3 and TRBJ2-5, with D perhaps being TRBD1 or TRBD2 (5 bases each). V was shortened by 6 bases and J by 7 bases, with 21 bases between the two germline ends. CDR1 is MNHEY and CDR2 is SVGEGT in the germline V gene. The CDR3 runs to 15 residues. The CDR3 DNA follows: TGTGCCAGCAGCCCCTCCCGGGGCCCCATCGGGACCCAGTACTTC. Translation: CASSPSRGPIGTQYF.

The chain combines TRBV20-1 with TRBJ1-2, with D possibly being TRBD1 (5 bases). V lost 3 bases and J lost 8, with 13 bases in between. From germline, CDR1 is DFQATT and CDR2 SNEGSKA (reference sequence). This CDR3 region has 12 residues. The DNA of the CDR3 is TGCAGTGCTAGTTCGGGGCCTGGGGGCTACACCTTC. It translates to CSASSGPGGYTF.

This clonotype turned up a few times. This chain links TRBV5-1 with TRBJ1-2; D call uncertain. The length of the CDR3 is 14 residues. The germline V gene encodes CDR1 SGHRS and CDR2 YFSETQ. Trimming pared 0 bases from V and 4 bases from J, leaving 10 bases between. CDR3 amino acids: CASSLVELSYGYTF. The CDR3 DNA reads as TGCGCCAGCAGCTTGGTCGAACTTAGCTATGGCTACACCTTC. The variable domain in full, with the rest retrieved from reference TRBV5-1 and TRBJ1-2, is KAGVTQTPRYLIKTRGQQVTLSCSPISGHRSVSWYQQTPGQGLQFLFEYFSETQRNKGNFPGRFSGRQFSNSRSEMNVSTLELGDSALYLCASSLVELSYGYTFGSGTRLTVV.

This clonotype was counted only a few times. The V gene is TRBV5-1, the J gene TRBJ2-2, with D possibly being TRBD2 (6 bases). CDR1 and CDR2 (germline): SGHRS, YFSETQ. Between the trimmed V and J ends, which lost 9 bases and 3 bases, there was a span of 15 bases. The CDR3 loop spans 14 amino acids. Here the CDR3 reads CAISPGGDTGELFF. CDR3 coding DNA: TGCGCCATATCCCCGGGCGGGGACACCGGGGAGCTGTTTTTT.

V and J are TRBV6-1 and TRBJ2-3; D is tentatively TRBD1 or TRBD2 (5 bases each). Germline assignment: CDR1 MNHNS and CDR2 SASEGT. The CDR3 length is 14 residues. The germline V and J ends were trimmed by 8 bases and 0 bases, with 12 bases remaining between them. DNA for the CDR3: TGTGCCAGCGGAGAGGGGCCTAGCACAGATACGCAGTATTTT. Its translation: CASGEGPSTDTQYF.

This clonotype has more than one count but fewer than ten. The chain recombines TRBV5-6 with TRBJ1-1; a weak D match, TRBD1 (5 bases). The germline gives CDR1 SGHDT, CDR2 YYEEEE. The CDR3 extends over 15 amino acids. Trimming shortened V by 6 bases and J by 0 bases, and 15 bases separated the two germline ends. The CDR3 DNA follows: TGTGCCAGCAAAACGGGGGGGACGGTGAACACTGAAGCTTTCTTT. Encoded protein: CASKTGGTVNTEAFF.

This chain links TRBV7-2 with TRBJ1-5; 7 bases line up with TRBD1. The CDR3 spans 16 residues. Germline-derived CDR1 and CDR2 are SGHTA and FQGNSA. The ends lost 7 bases at V and 5 bases at J; junction bases unmatched: 14. In DNA form, the CDR3 reads TGTGCCAGCACCTTCATGACAGGGTCGGGGCATCAGCCCCAGCATTTT. It encodes CASTFMTGSGHQPQHF.

This clonotype has a handful of counts. This chain uses TRBV14 with TRBJ2-5; D not resolved. Germline CDR1 and CDR2: SGHDN and FVKESK. Deletions cut 0 bases from V and 0 bases from J, with 8 bases between. There are 15 residues in the CDR3. Written as DNA, the CDR3 is TGTGCCAGCAGCCAAGATCCCTGGGACCAAGAGACCCAGTACTTC. Encoded protein: CASSQDPWDQETQYF.

This clonotype has a count of ten or more. The chain joins TRBV12-3 or TRBV12-4 to TRBJ2-1; 9 nucleotides agree with TRBD1. There are 15 residues in the CDR3. Germline trimming cut 6 bases from V and 2 bases from J; bases unmatched to any gene: 5. CDR3: CASSPRQGAYNEQFF. The CDR3 region has the DNA TGTGCCAGCAGCCCTCGACAGGGGGCCTACAATGAGCAGTTCTTC.

The genes are TRBV4-3 and TRBJ2-1; TRBD2 matches 11 bases. The junction had 7 bases not matched to a gene; V was cut back by 1 base and J by 5 bases. Germline CDR1 and CDR2: LGHNA and YSLEER. This CDR3 has 17 amino acids. CDR3 in DNA: TGCGCCAGCAGCCAAGTGGTGGGACTAGCGGCGCACAATGAGCAGTTCTTC. Protein product: CASSQVVGLAAHNEQFF.

This rearrangement joins TRBV3-1 to TRBJ1-2; D remains unclear. Germline V gene data show CDR1 as LGHDT and CDR2 as YNNKEL (reference sequence). CDR3 length: 15 residues. The ends were cut back, 4 bases at V and 4 bases at J, with 16 bases in the middle. CDR3 amino acids: CASSRETATAYGYTF. CDR3 in DNA: TGTGCCAGCAGCCGAGAGACCGCCACCGCCTATGGCTACACCTTC.

This clonotype occurred a few times. The V call is TRBV12-3 or TRBV12-4, the J call TRBJ1-5; D gene ambiguous. Deletions cut 8 bases from V and 0 bases from J, with 8 bases between. The CDR3 length is 13 residues. CDR3 protein: CASCYSSNQPQHF. The CDR3 DNA is TGTGCCAGCTGTTACAGTAGCAATCAGCCCCAGCATTTT.

This clonotype has a count of ten or more. The rearrangement uses TRBV20-1 and TRBJ2-3, with 7 bases fitting TRBD2. The V gene's germline CDR1 is DFQATT and CDR2 SNEGSKA (reference sequence). This CDR3 contains 13 residues. The DNA for the CDR3 is TGCAGAGCGGGGCCCCCTAGCACAGATACGCAGTATTTT. Amino acid sequence: CRAGPPSTDTQYF.

The V gene is TRBV11-2, the J gene TRBJ2-5, with no clear D. Germline CDR1 and CDR2: SGHAT and FQNNGV. V lost 4 bases, J lost 4 bases, and 13 bases lay in between. The length of the CDR3 is 14 residues. Written as DNA, the CDR3 is TGTGCCAGCAGCTCCCAGGTGGGGATAGAGACCCAGTACTTC. Translation: CASSSQVGIETQYF.

The chain recombines TRBV2 with TRBJ2-1; D is unclear. This CDR3 is built from 16 residues. Germline assignment: CDR1 SNHLY and CDR2 FYNNEI. V was clipped by 7 bases and J by 0 bases, with 16 bases between them. In nucleotides, the CDR3 is TGTGCCAGCACCGGACCGGGCCAAAGCTCCTACAATGAGCAGTTCTTC. This encodes CASTGPGQSSYNEQFF.

This clonotype was found many times. J is TRBJ2-7 and V is TRBV12-3 or TRBV12-4, with D perhaps TRBD1 or TRBD2 (5 bases each). V was trimmed by 6 bases and J by 3 bases, leaving 12 bases between them. The CDR3 is 13 amino acids. The CDR3 bases are TGTGCCAGCAGGCCAGGGAGAAGCTACGAGCAGTACTTC. This encodes CASRPGRSYEQYF.

The chain uses TRBV5-5 and TRBJ2-3, with TRBD2 matching over 8 bases. This CDR3 is 15 amino acids long. Trimming took 4 bases from V and 6 from J; bases not matched to a gene: 10. CDR1 and CDR2 (germline): SGHKS, YYEKEE (reference sequence). DNA for the CDR3: TGTGCCAGCAGCCCTGTCTCGGGGGGGCGGGATACGCAGTATTTT. Protein product: CASSPVSGGRDTQYF.

This clonotype has ten or more counts. V and J are TRBV20-1 and TRBJ2-3, with D unclear. CDR1 and CDR2 (germline): DFQATT, SNEGSKA (reference sequence). This CDR3 spans 11 amino acids. V was shortened by 8 bases and J by 3 bases, with 9 bases between the two germline ends. The CDR3: CSCRPTDTQYF. As DNA, the CDR3 is TGCAGTTGCCGGCCGACAGATACGCAGTATTTT.

V usage is TRBV6-1 and J usage is TRBJ1-5, with D uncertain. Germline V CDR1 and CDR2: MNHNS, SASEGT. This CDR3 has 16 residues. Between the trimmed V and J ends, which lost 4 bases and 1 base, there was a span of 14 bases. The CDR3 spells CASSAYITGSNQPQHF. The CDR3 coding sequence is TGTGCCAGCAGTGCCTATATTACGGGAAGCAATCAGCCCCAGCATTTT.